This T cell receptor (beta chain) was found in a study of blood T cell repertoires in COVID-19. The overall study: Sites in the United States, Italy and Spain provided acute and convalescent COVID-19 samples.

Adults between roughly 18 and 89 years of age took part from approximately 24 US areas. Clinical histories supplied by participants themselves formed the basis of cohort assignment. Per the study methods: Researchers report that nucleated cell counts were estimated from reference gene primer amplification. TCRdb keeps only in-frame clones here, not all; method: immunoSEQ multiplex PCR. Clonal size and the V and J genes are those of that table, whereas D and trimming came from the DNA. The sample shows just over 300,000 clones, roughly 87% of them seen only once. The sequenced sample consisted of PBMCs or T cells enriched from blood (not recorded which). The TCR was taken from a woman aged 18-30 years who had recovered from COVID-19.

CDR3 nucleotides: TGTGCCAGCAGCTTAGCCGTCGGGGAGCTGTTTTTT. Its protein is CASSLAVGELFF. This chain links TRBV7-9 with TRBJ2-2; D uncertain. The germline V gene encodes CDR1 SEHNR and CDR2 FQNEAQ (reference sequence). The CDR3 covers 12 residues. Between the trimmed V and J ends, which lost 0 bases and 7 bases, there was a span of 3 bases.